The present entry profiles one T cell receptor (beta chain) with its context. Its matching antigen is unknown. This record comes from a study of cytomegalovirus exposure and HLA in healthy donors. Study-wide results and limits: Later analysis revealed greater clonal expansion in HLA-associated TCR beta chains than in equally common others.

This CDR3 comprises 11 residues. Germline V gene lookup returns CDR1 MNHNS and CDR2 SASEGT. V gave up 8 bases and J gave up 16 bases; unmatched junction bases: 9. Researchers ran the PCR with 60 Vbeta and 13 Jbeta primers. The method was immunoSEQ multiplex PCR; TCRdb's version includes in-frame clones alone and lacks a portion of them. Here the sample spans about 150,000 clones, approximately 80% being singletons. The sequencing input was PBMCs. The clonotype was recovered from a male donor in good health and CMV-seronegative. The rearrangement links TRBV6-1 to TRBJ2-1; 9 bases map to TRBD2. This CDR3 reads CASGGGTSIFF. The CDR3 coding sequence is TGTGCCAGCGGTGGGGGGACTAGCATTTTCTTC.